This TCR beta chain comes out of a study of identical twins. This clonotype occurred a few times. Its matching antigen is unknown. A universal primer site arose from template switching, and cDNA bore unique molecular identifiers. One entry per CDR3 protein, called by TCRdb with MiXCR from the 5' RACE reads. The sample consists of around 100,000 distinct CDR3 sequences, under 7% of them appearing once. The germline V gene encodes CDR1 SGHVS and CDR2 FQNEAQ. The CDR3 contains 14 residues. The germline V and J ends were trimmed by 1 base and 5 bases, with 11 bases remaining between them. Notes on the study in general: A cross-sectional statistical analysis, not follow-up of the same donors, supported the conclusions. Insertions were reduced in abundant cord blood beta clonotypes but not in memory repertoires. Zero-insertion analyses could be partly confounded by invariant MAIT and iNKT cells.

This sequence originates from a woman aged 45-65 years in good health. The source material was memory T cells sorted from blood. The J gene is TRBJ2-5, the V gene TRBV7-8; D not certain. This CDR3 reads CASSLVPRGETQYF. The CDR3 DNA is TGTGCCAGCAGCTTAGTCCCGCGAGGCGAGACCCAGTACTTC.